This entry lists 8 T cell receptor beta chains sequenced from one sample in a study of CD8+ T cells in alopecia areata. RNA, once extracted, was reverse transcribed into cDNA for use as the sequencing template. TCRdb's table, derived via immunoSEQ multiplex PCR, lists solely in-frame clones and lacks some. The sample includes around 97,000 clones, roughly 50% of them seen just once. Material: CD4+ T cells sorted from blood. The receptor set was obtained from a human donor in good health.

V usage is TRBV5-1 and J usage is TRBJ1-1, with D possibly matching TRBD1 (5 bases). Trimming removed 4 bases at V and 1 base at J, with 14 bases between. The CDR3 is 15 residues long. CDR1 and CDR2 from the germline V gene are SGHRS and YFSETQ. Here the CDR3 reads CASSPEPGGNTEAFF. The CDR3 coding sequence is TGCGCCAGCAGCCCGGAACCGGGGGGGAACACTGAAGCTTTCTTT.

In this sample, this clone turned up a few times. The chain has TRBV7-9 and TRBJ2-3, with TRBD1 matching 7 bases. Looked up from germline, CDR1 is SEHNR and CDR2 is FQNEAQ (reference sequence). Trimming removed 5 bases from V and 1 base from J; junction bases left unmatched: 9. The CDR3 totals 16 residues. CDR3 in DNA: TGTGCCAGCAGCAGACCCCAGGGGGACGGCACAGATACGCAGTATTTT. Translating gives CASSRPQGDGTDTQYF.

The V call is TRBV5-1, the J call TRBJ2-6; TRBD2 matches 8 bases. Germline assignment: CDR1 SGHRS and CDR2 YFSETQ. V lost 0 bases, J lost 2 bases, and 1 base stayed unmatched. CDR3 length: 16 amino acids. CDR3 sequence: CASSLGSGAGANVLTF. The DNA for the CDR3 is TGCGCCAGCAGCTTGGGTAGCGGGGCTGGGGCCAACGTCCTGACTTTC.

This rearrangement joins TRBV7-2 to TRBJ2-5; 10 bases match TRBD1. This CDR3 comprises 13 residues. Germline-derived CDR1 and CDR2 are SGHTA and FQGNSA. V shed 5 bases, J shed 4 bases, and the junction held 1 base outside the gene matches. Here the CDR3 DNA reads TGTGCCAGCAGCCGGGACAGGGGAGAGACCCAGTACTTC. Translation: CASSRDRGETQYF.

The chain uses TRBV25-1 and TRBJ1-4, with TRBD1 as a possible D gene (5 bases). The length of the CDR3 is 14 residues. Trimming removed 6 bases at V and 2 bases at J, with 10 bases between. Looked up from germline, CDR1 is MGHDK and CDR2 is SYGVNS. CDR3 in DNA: TGTGCCAGCAGGGCAGGGTCGACTAATGAAAAACTGTTTTTT. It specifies CASRAGSTNEKLFF.

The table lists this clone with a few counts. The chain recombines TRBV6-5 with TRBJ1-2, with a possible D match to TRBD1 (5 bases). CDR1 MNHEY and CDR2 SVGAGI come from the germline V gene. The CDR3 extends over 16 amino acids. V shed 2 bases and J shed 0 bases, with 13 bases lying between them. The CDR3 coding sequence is TGTGCCAGCAGTTACCAAACGCAGGGACCTAACTATGGCTACACCTTC. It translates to CASSYQTQGPNYGYTF.

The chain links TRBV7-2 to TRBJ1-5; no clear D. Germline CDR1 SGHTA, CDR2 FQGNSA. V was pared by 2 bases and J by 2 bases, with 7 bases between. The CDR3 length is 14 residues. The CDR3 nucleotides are TGTGCCAGCAGCTTAAACAAAGGCAATCAGCCCCAGCATTTT. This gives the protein CASSLNKGNQPQHF.

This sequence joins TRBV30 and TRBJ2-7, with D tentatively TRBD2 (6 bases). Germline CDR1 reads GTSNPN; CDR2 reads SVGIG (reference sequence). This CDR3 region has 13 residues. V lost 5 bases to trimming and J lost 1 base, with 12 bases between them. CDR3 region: CAWERASSYEQYF. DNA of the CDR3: TGTGCCTGGGAGCGGGCCTCTTCCTACGAGCAGTACTTC.